This entry concerns a single T cell receptor (beta chain). The antigen is undetermined. The data originate from a study of CD8 T cells in ankylosing spondylitis. Notes on the study in general: Some motif variants had been reported before (in reactive arthritis synovial fluid and blood). Peripheral blood samples showed relatively rare disease-linked clones, and these clones were CD8+. It appeared that ankylosing spondylitis blood was characterized by a TCR beta motif of several highly homologous variants. Enrichment of disease-linked clones was reportedly significant in matched ankylosing spondylitis synovial fluid.

Using quantitative 5'-RACE with molecular barcodes, the authors made TCR beta libraries. A single record per CDR3 protein comes from TCRdb applying MiXCR to the 5' RACE reads. The sample shows about 330,000 distinct CDR3 sequences, around 7.6% of them seen only once. Germline values: CDR1 GTSNPN, CDR2 SVGIG (reference sequence). Between the trimmed V and J ends, which lost 3 bases and 9 bases, there was a span of 23 bases. The CDR3 covers 15 residues. V gene TRBV30 combines with J gene TRBJ1-1, with D perhaps matching TRBD1 (6 bases). This clonotype originated in a male donor with ankylosing spondylitis. What was sequenced was blood, either unsorted or a sorted T cell fraction (not recorded which). The CDR3 DNA sequence: TGTGCCTGGAGCGCCTCCCGGGACAAGGGGTTGAAAGCTTTCTTT. Translated: CAWSASRDKGLKAFF.